This TCR beta chain was sequenced in a study of blood T cell repertoires in COVID-19. Assay: immunoSEQ multiplex PCR; the TCRdb copy retains only in-frame clones and omits some. The table includes over 100,000 clones, roughly 86% detected once. The V and J ends lost 3 bases and 0 bases respectively, with 9 bases between them. The CDR3 totals 16 residues. Germline V gives CDR1 MNHNS, CDR2 SASEGT. This TCR came from a woman aged 70-85 years with COVID-19, enrolled during active disease. The specimen sequenced was peripheral blood. This chain uses TRBV6-1 with TRBJ1-6; D is possibly TRBD1 (5 bases). The CDR3 bases are TGTGCCAGCAGTGACAGGGCCAACTCCTATAATTCACCCCTCCACTTT. It specifies CASSDRANSYNSPLHF.